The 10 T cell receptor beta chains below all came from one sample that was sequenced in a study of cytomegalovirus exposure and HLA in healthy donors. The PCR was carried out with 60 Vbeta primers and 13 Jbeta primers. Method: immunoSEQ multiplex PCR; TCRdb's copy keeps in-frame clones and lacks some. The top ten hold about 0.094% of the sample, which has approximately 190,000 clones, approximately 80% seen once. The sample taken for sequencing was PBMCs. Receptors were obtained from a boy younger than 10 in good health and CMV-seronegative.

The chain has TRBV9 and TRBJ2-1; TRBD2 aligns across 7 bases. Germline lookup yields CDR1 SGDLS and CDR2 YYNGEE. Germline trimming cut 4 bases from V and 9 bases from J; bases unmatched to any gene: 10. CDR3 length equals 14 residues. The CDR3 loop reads CASSPLADWGEQFF. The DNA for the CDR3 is TGTGCCAGCAGCCCTCTAGCGGACTGGGGTGAGCAGTTCTTC.

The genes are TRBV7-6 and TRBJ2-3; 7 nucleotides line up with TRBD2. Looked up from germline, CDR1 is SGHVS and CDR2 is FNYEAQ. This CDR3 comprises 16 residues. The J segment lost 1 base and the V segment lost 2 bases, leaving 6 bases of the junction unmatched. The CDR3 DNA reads TGTGCCAGCAGCTTATTTTCGGGGGGTCGCACAGATACGCAGTATTTT. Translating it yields CASSLFSGGRTDTQYF.

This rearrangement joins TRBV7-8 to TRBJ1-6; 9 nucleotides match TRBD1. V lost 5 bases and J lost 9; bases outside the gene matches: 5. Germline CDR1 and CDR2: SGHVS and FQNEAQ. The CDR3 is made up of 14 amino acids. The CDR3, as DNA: TGTGCCAGCAGCCAGGGACAGGGAGGTTCACCCCTCCACTTT. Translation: CASSQGQGGSPLHF. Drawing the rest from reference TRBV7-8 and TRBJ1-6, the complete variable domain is GAGVSQSPRYKVAKRGQDVALRCDPISGHVSLFWYQQALGQGPEFLTYFQNEAQLDKSGLPSDRFFAERPEGSVSTLKIQRTQQEDSAVYLCASSQGQGGSPLHFGNGTRLTVT.

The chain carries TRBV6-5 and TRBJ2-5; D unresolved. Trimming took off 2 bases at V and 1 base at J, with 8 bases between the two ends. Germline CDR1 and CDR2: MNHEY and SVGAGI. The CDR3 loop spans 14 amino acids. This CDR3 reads CASSYPQSQETQYF. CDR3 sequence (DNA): TGTGCCAGCAGTTACCCACAGAGCCAAGAGACCCAGTACTTC.

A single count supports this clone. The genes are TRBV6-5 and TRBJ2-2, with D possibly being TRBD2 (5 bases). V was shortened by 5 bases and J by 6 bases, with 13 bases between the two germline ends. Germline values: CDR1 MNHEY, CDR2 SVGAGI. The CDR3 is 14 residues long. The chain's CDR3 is CASSPRGSAGELFF. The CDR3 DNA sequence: TGTGCCAGCAGTCCTCGGGGTAGCGCCGGGGAGCTGTTTTTT.

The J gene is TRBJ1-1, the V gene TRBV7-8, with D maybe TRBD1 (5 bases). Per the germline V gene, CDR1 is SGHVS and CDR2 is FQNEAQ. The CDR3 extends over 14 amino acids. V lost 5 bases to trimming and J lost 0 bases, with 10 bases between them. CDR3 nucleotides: TGTGCCAGCAGCAAAGGGGTAGTGAACACTGAAGCTTTCTTT. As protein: CASSKGVVNTEAFF. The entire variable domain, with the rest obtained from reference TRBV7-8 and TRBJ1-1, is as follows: GAGVSQSPRYKVAKRGQDVALRCDPISGHVSLFWYQQALGQGPEFLTYFQNEAQLDKSGLPSDRFFAERPEGSVSTLKIQRTQQEDSAVYLCASSKGVVNTEAFFGQGTRLTVV.

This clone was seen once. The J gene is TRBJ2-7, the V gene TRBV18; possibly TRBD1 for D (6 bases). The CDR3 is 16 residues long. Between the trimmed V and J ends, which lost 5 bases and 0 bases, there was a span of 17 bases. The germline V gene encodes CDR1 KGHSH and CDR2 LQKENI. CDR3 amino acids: CASSSRSGDHSYEQYF. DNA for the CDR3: TGTGCCAGCTCATCCCGGTCAGGGGACCACTCCTACGAGCAGTACTTC.

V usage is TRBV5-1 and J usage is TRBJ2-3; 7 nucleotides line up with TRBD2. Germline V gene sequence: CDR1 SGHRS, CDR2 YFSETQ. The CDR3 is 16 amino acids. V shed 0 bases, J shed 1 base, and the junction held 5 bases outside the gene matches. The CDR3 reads CASSLGEGPRTDTQYF. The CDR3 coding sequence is TGCGCCAGCAGCTTGGGGGAGGGACCGCGCACAGATACGCAGTATTTT.

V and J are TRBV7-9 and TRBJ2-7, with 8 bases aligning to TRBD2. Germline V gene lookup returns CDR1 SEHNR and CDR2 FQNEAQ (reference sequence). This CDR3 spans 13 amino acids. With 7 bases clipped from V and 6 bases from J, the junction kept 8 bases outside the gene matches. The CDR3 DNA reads TGTGCCAGCAACCTGGGTAGCGGGGCCGAGCAGTACTTC. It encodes CASNLGSGAEQYF.

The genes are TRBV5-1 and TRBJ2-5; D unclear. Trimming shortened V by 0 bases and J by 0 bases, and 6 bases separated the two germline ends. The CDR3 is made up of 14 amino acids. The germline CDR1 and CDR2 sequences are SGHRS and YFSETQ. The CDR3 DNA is TGCGCCAGCAGCTTGGACATCCACCAAGAGACCCAGTACTTC. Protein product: CASSLDIHQETQYF. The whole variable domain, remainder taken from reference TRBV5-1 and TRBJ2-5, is KAGVTQTPRYLIKTRGQQVTLSCSPISGHRSVSWYQQTPGQGLQFLFEYFSETQRNKGNFPGRFSGRQFSNSRSEMNVSTLELGDSALYLCASSLDIHQETQYFGPGTRLLVL.